One sample yielded the 22 T cell receptor beta chains listed below, sequenced in a study of cytomegalovirus exposure and HLA in healthy donors. Clones were sequenced by immunoSEQ multiplex PCR, and TCRdb holds only the in-frame ones, with some missing. The sample has about 240,000 clones, about 90% seen once. The source material was PBMCs. Receptors originate from a woman in her thirties in good health and CMV-seropositive.

This clone was seen a single time. The chain uses TRBV28 and TRBJ1-1, with D possibly TRBD1 on 5 matching bases. CDR3 length equals 14 residues. With 4 bases removed from V and 0 bases from J, the gap between germline ends came to 9 bases. Per the germline V gene, CDR1 is MDHEN and CDR2 is SYDVKM. The CDR3 spells CASSSDSLNTEAFF. The DNA of the CDR3 is TGTGCCAGCAGTTCCGACAGTTTGAACACTGAAGCTTTCTTT.

The chain recombines TRBV14 with TRBJ1-5; TRBD1 is a possible D gene (6 bases). Trimming left V 6 bases short and J 2 bases short, with 26 bases between. The CDR3 is 19 residues long. Germline CDR1 reads SGHDN; CDR2 reads FVKESK. The CDR3 protein is CASSNREGRMWVGNQPQHF. The CDR3 coding sequence is TGTGCCAGCAGTAACAGGGAGGGAAGAATGTGGGTTGGCAATCAGCCCCAGCATTTT.

This chain uses TRBV27 with TRBJ2-7, with D possibly being TRBD1 (6 bases). The CDR3 is 15 amino acids. Looked up from germline, CDR1 is MNHEY and CDR2 is SMNVEV (reference sequence). Between the trimmed V and J ends, which lost 1 base and 4 bases, there was a span of 14 bases. CDR3 region: CASSLYAGALYEQYF. CDR3 bases: TGTGCCAGCAGTTTATACGCAGGGGCCCTTTACGAGCAGTACTTC.

This chain joins TRBV4-1 and TRBJ1-1, with 8 bases fitting TRBD1. This CDR3 has 16 amino acids. V lost 0 bases to trimming and J lost 1 base; unmatched junction nucleotides: 4. Per the germline V gene, CDR1 is MGHRA and CDR2 is YSYEKL. The CDR3 nucleotides read TGCGCCAGCAGCCAAGATTCGGGACAGGCGAACACTGAAGCTTTCTTT. This gives the protein CASSQDSGQANTEAFF.

This sequence joins TRBV9 and TRBJ1-3, with TRBD1 matching 7 bases. Per the germline V gene, CDR1 is SGDLS and CDR2 is YYNGEE. Trimming removed 4 bases from V and 0 bases from J; junction bases left unmatched: 4. This CDR3 spans 15 amino acids. The CDR3 region is CASSPRDSSGNTIYF. The DNA of the CDR3 is TGTGCCAGCAGCCCGCGGGACAGCTCTGGAAACACCATATATTTT.

CDR3 in amino acids: CASSSLGFSGGDTEAFF. In nucleotides, the CDR3 is TGTGCCAGCAGCTCTCTAGGGTTTTCCGGAGGGGACACTGAAGCTTTCTTT. The chain has TRBV7-8 and TRBJ1-1; weak D call: TRBD1 (5 bases). Germline CDR1 SGHVS, CDR2 FQNEAQ. V was shortened by 4 bases and J by 3 bases, with 21 bases between the two germline ends. The length of the CDR3 is 17 residues.

Note on this clone: At one end, the junction sequence differs from germline, possibly due to a read error. The gene calls are TRBV9 and TRBJ1-3; 8 bases line up with TRBD1. Germline-derived CDR1 and CDR2 are SGDLS and YYNGEE. The CDR3 sequence is 16 residues long. The CDR3 is CASSARQGIGGNTVYF. The DNA of the CDR3 is TGTGCCAGCAGCGCCAGACAGGGGATCGGGGGAAACACCGTATATTTT.

The chain combines TRBV5-8 with TRBJ2-7; a weak D match, TRBD2 (6 bases). Deletions cut 5 bases from V and 0 bases from J, with 9 bases between. Germline lookup yields CDR1 SGHTS and CDR2 YDEGEE. This CDR3 has 13 amino acids. The CDR3 nucleotides are TGTGCCAGCAGGGGACTGATCTCCTACGAGCAGTACTTC. Translated: CASRGLISYEQYF.

The V and J genes are TRBV5-8 and TRBJ2-7; a weak D match, TRBD2 (5 bases). CDR3 length equals 13 residues. V was shortened by 4 bases and J by 4 bases, with 12 bases between the two germline ends. Germline lookup yields CDR1 SGHTS and CDR2 YDEGEE. CDR3 sequence reads: CASSLDKRYEQYF. CDR3 nucleotides: TGTGCCAGCAGCCTCGACAAGCGGTACGAGCAGTACTTC.

CDR3 nucleotide sequence: TGTGCCAGCAGCCGGGGGGTCTACGAGCAGTACTTC. This sequence encodes CASSRGVYEQYF. The V and J genes are TRBV5-6 and TRBJ2-7; 7 bases agree with TRBD2. Germline V gene sequence: CDR1 SGHDT, CDR2 YYEEEE. V lost 4 bases to trimming and J lost 3 bases; unmatched junction nucleotides: 1. This CDR3 comprises 12 residues.

The chain joins TRBV10-3 to TRBJ1-1, with D maybe TRBD1 (6 bases). CDR1 is ENHRY and CDR2 is SYGVKD in the germline V gene. The CDR3 totals 13 residues. V lost 4 bases and J 3 bases, leaving 9 bases between the germline ends. The CDR3 coding sequence is TGTGCCATCAGTGTCAACAGGGACACTGAAGCTTTCTTT. This gives the protein CAISVNRDTEAFF.

The chain carries TRBV5-6 and TRBJ2-2; 9 bases match TRBD1. This CDR3 comprises 16 residues. The ends lost 4 bases at V and 2 bases at J; junction bases unmatched: 6. The germline gives CDR1 SGHDT, CDR2 YYEEEE. The CDR3 is CASSPGQGGNTGELFF. In DNA, the CDR3 is TGTGCCAGCAGCCCGGGACAGGGAGGAAACACCGGGGAGCTGTTTTTT.

This chain links TRBV2 with TRBJ1-4; D is perhaps TRBD1 (6 bases). The CDR3 covers 14 residues. Germline lookup yields CDR1 SNHLY and CDR2 FYNNEI. V was clipped by 0 bases and J by 6 bases, with 8 bases between them. CDR3 amino acids: CASSEAQGYEKLFF. Here the CDR3 DNA reads TGTGCCAGCAGTGAAGCCCAGGGGTATGAAAAACTGTTTTTT. Complete variable domain (other parts from reference TRBV2 and TRBJ1-4): EPEVTQTPSHQVTQMGQEVILRCVPISNHLYFYWYRQILGQKVEFLVSFYNNEISEKSEIFDDQFSVERPDGSNFTLKIRSTKLEDSAMYFCASSEAQGYEKLFFGSGTQLSVL.

The rearrangement links TRBV9 to TRBJ1-1, with D possibly being TRBD1 (6 bases). The germline V and J ends were trimmed by 3 bases and 0 bases, with 12 bases remaining between them. CDR1 SGDLS and CDR2 YYNGEE come from the germline V gene. This CDR3 has 15 residues. DNA of the CDR3: TGTGCCAGCAGCGCATTACAGGGTTTGAACACTGAAGCTTTCTTT. Amino acids: CASSALQGLNTEAFF.

The chain joins TRBV2 to TRBJ1-1, with a weak D call TRBD1 (6 bases). V gave up 4 bases and J gave up 0 bases, with 12 bases separating them. This CDR3 has 15 amino acids. Per germline, CDR1 SNHLY and CDR2 FYNNEI. DNA of the CDR3: TGTGCCAGCAGTGGAACCCAGGGGCTGAACACTGAAGCTTTCTTT. Its protein is CASSGTQGLNTEAFF.

J is TRBJ1-3 and V is TRBV4-1; D is unresolved. Trimming removed 4 bases at V and 0 bases at J, with 13 bases between. The CDR3 covers 16 residues. Germline values: CDR1 MGHRA, CDR2 YSYEKL. This chain's CDR3 is CASSPSAGSSGNTIYF. The CDR3 region has the DNA TGCGCCAGCAGCCCCTCGGCGGGGTCCTCTGGAAACACCATATATTTT.

There are a few counts of this clone. The chain links TRBV29-1 to TRBJ1-2; 8 bases fit TRBD1. Germline V gene sequence: CDR1 SQVTM, CDR2 ANQGSEA. The CDR3 is made up of 14 amino acids. J lost 2 bases, V lost 3 bases, and 5 bases had no gene match. CDR3 region: CSVDWTGSNYGYTF. The CDR3 DNA follows: TGCAGCGTTGACTGGACAGGGTCCAACTATGGCTACACCTTC.

A single count supports this clone. The rearrangement uses TRBV7-6 and TRBJ2-2, with a possible D match to TRBD2 (6 bases). Germline assignment: CDR1 SGHVS and CDR2 FNYEAQ. The CDR3 totals 16 residues. Deletions cut 3 bases from V and 3 bases from J, with 14 bases between. CDR3 coding DNA: TGTGCCAGCAGCTTTCCGCGGGGAGAGGACACCGGGGAGCTGTTTTTT. Its protein product is CASSFPRGEDTGELFF. The whole variable domain, filled in from reference TRBV7-6 and TRBJ2-2, reads GAGVSQSPRYKVTKRGQDVALRCDPISGHVSLYWYRQALGQGPEFLTYFNYEAQQDKSGLPNDRFSAERPEGSISTLTIQRTEQRDSAMYRCASSFPRGEDTGELFFGEGSRLTVL.

This sequence joins TRBV5-1 and TRBJ1-5; D perhaps matches TRBD1 (6 bases). With 1 base removed from V and 2 bases from J, the gap between germline ends came to 10 bases. This CDR3 has 15 residues. CDR1 is SGHRS and CDR2 is YFSETQ in the germline V gene. The DNA for the CDR3 is TGCGCCAGCAGCTTGCAGGGGTTCGGCAATCAGCCCCAGCATTTT. Its translation is CASSLQGFGNQPQHF.

J is TRBJ2-7 and V is TRBV13, with 9 nucleotides matching TRBD1. Germline V lookup: CDR1 PRHDT, CDR2 FYEKMQ (reference sequence). V was clipped by 4 bases and J by 6 bases; unmatched bases: 4. The length of the CDR3 is 13 residues. As DNA, the CDR3 is TGTGCCAGCAGCTCGGGACAGGGTACCGAGCAGTACTTC. Amino acid sequence: CASSSGQGTEQYF.

This chain uses TRBV30 with TRBJ2-2, with a possible D match to TRBD2 (5 bases). CDR1 and CDR2 from the germline V gene are GTSNPN and SVGIG (reference sequence). V lost 4 bases and J lost 1, with 13 bases in between. CDR3 length: 15 residues. CDR3 loop: CAWMTPSGNTGELFF. The CDR3 bases are TGTGCCTGGATGACACCGAGCGGGAACACCGGGGAGCTGTTTTTT.

This clone was picked up one time. The V and J genes are TRBV13 and TRBJ2-3; the D gene is possibly TRBD2 (5 bases). The CDR3 contains 14 residues. V gave up 0 bases and J gave up 5 bases, with 9 bases separating them. Germline V gives CDR1 PRHDT, CDR2 FYEKMQ (reference sequence). The CDR3 DNA follows: TGTGCCAGCAGCTTAGGGAGGGCGGTAGATACGCAGTATTTT. This translates into CASSLGRAVDTQYF. Drawing the rest from reference TRBV13 and TRBJ2-3, the complete variable domain is AAGVIQSPRHLIKEKRETATLKCYPIPRHDTVYWYQQGPGQDPQFLISFYEKMQSDKGSIPDRFSAQQFSDYHSELNMSSLELGDSALYFCASSLGRAVDTQYFGPGTRLTVL.